The 19 T cell receptor beta chains listed next were all sequenced from one sample in a study of cytomegalovirus exposure and HLA in healthy donors. PCR employed 60 Vbeta and 13 Jbeta primers. Sequenced by immunoSEQ multiplex PCR; TCRdb stores in-frame clones only, minus some. The sample lists 170,000 or so clones; about 69% were seen once. Sequenced sample: PBMCs. The receptors shown here come from a male donor in good health and CMV-seronegative.

This clone has just one count. The CDR3 is CASRTGRLPMGNQPQHF. Written as DNA, the CDR3 is TGTGCCAGTAGGACAGGGAGACTTCCGATGGGCAATCAGCCCCAGCATTTT. The chain has TRBV19 and TRBJ1-5, with TRBD1 matching 7 bases. This CDR3 has 17 residues. Trimming took 6 bases from V and 2 from J; bases not matched to a gene: 13. The germline CDR1 and CDR2 sequences are LNHDA and SQIVND (reference sequence).

The rearrangement joins TRBV7-3 to TRBJ1-5; 8 bases map to TRBD1. The junction had 14 bases not matched to a gene; V was cut back by 4 bases and J by 0 bases. This CDR3 has 19 residues. The V gene's germline CDR1 is SGHTA and CDR2 FQGTGA. The DNA for the CDR3 is TGTGCCAGCAGCTCTTCATGGGGGACAGGCCCTTATAGCAATCAGCCCCAGCATTTT. This translates into CASSSSWGTGPYSNQPQHF.

This chain uses TRBV6-6 with TRBJ1-4; maybe TRBD1 (5 bases). Deletions cut 4 bases from V and 4 bases from J, with 10 bases between. Germline V gene lookup returns CDR1 MNHNY and CDR2 SVGAGI (reference sequence). This CDR3 is built from 14 residues. The CDR3 sequence: CASSLSRVNEKLFF. CDR3 DNA: TGTGCCAGCAGTTTGTCCAGGGTTAATGAAAAACTGTTTTTT.

The chain recombines TRBV6-6 with TRBJ1-2; a weak D match, TRBD1 (6 bases). The germline V and J ends were trimmed by 7 bases and 10 bases, with 22 bases remaining between them. Germline CDR1 reads MNHNY; CDR2 reads SVGAGI (reference sequence). This CDR3 is built from 14 residues. The CDR3 region is CASIARTEVPLYTF. CDR3 nucleotides: TGTGCCAGCATTGCCCGGACAGAGGTCCCACTCTACACCTTC.

The chain combines TRBV14 with TRBJ2-3, with 11 bases lining up with TRBD2. The junction had 19 bases not matched to a gene; V was cut back by 2 bases and J by 0 bases. This CDR3 has 22 residues. CDR1 is SGHDN, CDR2 FVKESK, per germline. The CDR3 region has the DNA TGTGCCAGCAGCCAACGACTAGCGGGACGGTTATACGTTACGTCTAGCACAGATACGCAGTATTTT. Its translation is CASSQRLAGRLYVTSSTDTQYF.

V usage is TRBV28 and J usage is TRBJ2-1; D is ambiguous. The CDR3 has 13 amino acids. V was shortened by 10 bases and J by 2 bases, with 12 bases between the two germline ends. Germline loops: CDR1 MDHEN, CDR2 SYDVKM. The CDR3 protein is CATNGPPYNEQFF. DNA of the CDR3: TGTGCCACCAATGGGCCCCCCTACAATGAGCAGTTCTTC.

The genes are TRBV4-1 and TRBJ2-7; 10 bases fit TRBD1. The V gene's germline CDR1 is MGHRA and CDR2 YSYEKL. The V segment lost 4 bases and the J segment 3 bases; nucleotides outside the gene matches: 9. The CDR3 is made up of 16 amino acids. The CDR3 DNA reads TGCGCCAGCAGCCCCCCCCGGGGACAGGGGAACTACGAGCAGTACTTC. This sequence encodes CASSPPRGQGNYEQYF.

V usage is TRBV30 and J usage is TRBJ1-5, with a possible D match to TRBD1 (6 bases). The germline V gene encodes CDR1 GTSNPN and CDR2 SVGIG (reference sequence). Between the trimmed V and J ends, which lost 0 bases and 7 bases, there was a span of 10 bases. This CDR3 comprises 13 residues. The CDR3 sequence: CAWSVIQGQPQHF. For the CDR3, the DNA is TGTGCCTGGAGTGTAATACAGGGACAGCCCCAGCATTTT.

This clone was recorded only once. The chain combines TRBV21-1 with TRBJ1-5; the table's TRBD1 call for D was not verified on the DNA. TRBV21-1 is an annotated pseudogene. This CDR3 comprises 16 residues. CDR3 nucleotides: TGTGCCAGCAGCGATCAACTAGGGACAGAAAATCAGCCCCAGCATTTT. Its protein is CASSDQLGTENQPQHF.

As for this clone: Other DNA sequences in the sample encode the same CDR3. The J gene is TRBJ2-1, the V gene TRBV6-5, with 14 bases identical to TRBD2. The CDR3 contains 16 residues. From germline, CDR1 is MNHEY and CDR2 SVGAGI. Unmatched junction bases numbered 3, after V lost 2 bases and J lost 6 bases. CDR3 protein: CASSYPGLAGGNEQFF. The DNA for the CDR3 is TGTGCCAGCAGTTACCCAGGACTAGCGGGGGGCAATGAGCAGTTCTTC.

The rearrangement uses TRBV13 and TRBJ1-1; a possible D gene is TRBD1 (5 bases). This CDR3 comprises 16 residues. Trimming left V 5 bases short and J 8 bases short, with 24 bases between. CDR1 is PRHDT and CDR2 is FYEKMQ in the germline V gene (reference sequence). In DNA, the CDR3 is TGTGCCAGCAGCACCCTCGGGGGGGGGACTGTGGGAGAAGCTTTCTTT. Translating it yields CASSTLGGGTVGEAFF.

The V gene is TRBV28, the J gene TRBJ2-7; the D gene is possibly TRBD1 (6 bases). Trimming stripped 3 bases from V and 5 bases from J, with 11 bases between. CDR3 length: 13 amino acids. Germline assignment: CDR1 MDHEN and CDR2 SYDVKM. The CDR3 protein is CASSFTGSHEQYF. CDR3 DNA: TGTGCCAGCAGTTTTACAGGGAGCCACGAGCAGTACTTC.

The J gene is TRBJ2-5, the V gene TRBV6-4, with a weak D call TRBD1 (6 bases). This CDR3 spans 12 amino acids. Germline V CDR1 and CDR2: MRHNA, SNTAGT. V was clipped by 7 bases and J by 5 bases, with 11 bases between them. DNA for the CDR3: TGTGCCAGCAAACAGGGCTTGGAGACCCAGTACTTC. Its translation: CASKQGLETQYF.

V is TRBV2 and J is TRBJ1-1; D gene uncertain. Germline CDR1 SNHLY, CDR2 FYNNEI. The CDR3 extends over 14 amino acids. V lost 2 bases to trimming and J lost 0 bases, with 7 bases between them. The CDR3 DNA reads TGTGCCAGCAGTGAATCTTATCTGAACACTGAAGCTTTCTTT. It is translated as CASSESYLNTEAFF.

The V and J genes are TRBV7-9 and TRBJ2-3, with D tentatively TRBD1 (5 bases). The CDR3 contains 12 residues. Deletions cut 5 bases from V and 3 bases from J, with 6 bases between. CDR1 is SEHNR, CDR2 FQNEAQ, per germline (reference sequence). CDR3 nucleotide sequence: TGTGCCAGCAGCCCAGGGACAGATACGCAGTATTTT. Its protein product is CASSPGTDTQYF.

This chain links TRBV19 with TRBJ1-1; D is unclear. V gave up 4 bases and J gave up 1 base, with 7 bases separating them. Germline CDR1 and CDR2: LNHDA and SQIVND (reference sequence). This CDR3 is 13 amino acids long. This CDR3 is CASSTGGNTEAFF. Here the CDR3 DNA reads TGTGCCAGTAGTACGGGTGGGAACACTGAAGCTTTCTTT.

This chain uses TRBV6-5 with TRBJ1-2; the match to TRBD1 covers 7 bases. The length of the CDR3 is 13 residues. Germline CDR1 MNHEY, CDR2 SVGAGI. The ends lost 5 bases at V and 4 bases at J; junction bases unmatched: 4. Here the CDR3 reads CASSTDRAYGYTF. CDR3 bases: TGTGCCAGCAGTACCGACAGGGCCTATGGCTACACCTTC.

The chain uses TRBV28 and TRBJ2-5; TRBD2 agrees at 7 bases. There are 20 residues in the CDR3. V lost 2 bases to trimming and J lost 2 bases; unmatched junction nucleotides: 20. Germline lookup yields CDR1 MDHEN and CDR2 SYDVKM. DNA for the CDR3: TGTGCCAGCAGTTTAAATTACGGGACTATCGACTCAGGACGTCAAGAGACCCAGTACTTC. Protein: CASSLNYGTIDSGRQETQYF. Full variable domain (outside the CDR3, taken from reference TRBV28 and TRBJ2-5): DVKVTQSSRYLVKRTGEKVFLECVQDMDHENMFWYRQDPGLGLRLIYFSYDVKMKEKGDIPEGYSVSREKKERFSLILESASTNQTSMYLCASSLNYGTIDSGRQETQYFGPGTRLLVL.

In this sample, this clone turned up once. V gene TRBV6-5 combines with J gene TRBJ1-5; 10 bases match TRBD1. CDR1 MNHEY and CDR2 SVGAGI come from the germline V gene. The junction had 12 bases not matched to a gene; V was cut back by 6 bases and J by 13 bases. The length of the CDR3 is 14 residues. This CDR3 reads CASSRGQGNLGQHF. CDR3 in DNA: TGTGCCAGCAGCCGGGGACAGGGGAATTTAGGGCAGCATTTT.